A single T cell receptor (beta chain) is shown here with its context. Its cognate antigen is unknown. Two oligonucleotides, mixed equimolar, formed the beta constant-region primer covering TRBC1 and TRBC2. A single record per CDR3 protein comes from TCRdb applying MiXCR to the UMI-ligation and nested PCR reads. The sample has 150,000 or so distinct CDR3 sequences; 17% are singletons. This record belongs to a study of naive and memory T cell subsets. Study-level results: A few larger clonotypes appeared in naive repertoires, especially CD8, possibly memory cells re-expressing CD45RA. Over 90% of naive TCR sequences appeared only once after error correction, unlike memory subsets.

Separate alpha and beta amplification began at the second PCR step. This CDR3 has 12 residues. CDR1 is MNHEY, CDR2 SVGAGI, per germline. Trimming pared 6 bases from V and 6 bases from J, leaving 11 bases between. The sequenced sample was naive CD4+ T cells from blood. This receptor was taken from a human donor in good health. This chain joins TRBV6-5 and TRBJ1-2; D not resolved. The CDR3 DNA reads TGTGCCAGCAGACGACACACAGATGGCTACACCTTC. Its protein is CASRRHTDGYTF.